This entry lists 2 T cell receptor beta chains sequenced from one sample in a study of T cell changes during pregnancy in multiple sclerosis. The table came from immunoSEQ multiplex PCR; TCRdb's copy has only in-frame clones and leaves some out. This sample has approximately 65,000 clones; 91% occur once, and the top ten carry around 0.8%. Here the sequenced sample was CD4+ T cells from peripheral blood mononuclear cells, taken in the first trimester of pregnancy. The receptor set was obtained from a female donor with multiple sclerosis, enrolled in a pregnancy study.

This clone is a singleton in its sample. V gene TRBV29-1 combines with J gene TRBJ2-5; possible D gene TRBD1, 6 bases. This CDR3 comprises 12 residues. Germline CDR1 is SQVTM and CDR2 is ANQGSEA. The V and J ends lost 4 bases and 5 bases respectively, with 11 bases between them. The CDR3 nucleotides read TGCAGCGTTGCGGCAGGGGAGGAGACCCAGTACTTC. Its protein product is CSVAAGEETQYF.

This clone is a singleton in its sample. This chain uses TRBV5-1 with TRBJ2-1, with 10 bases fitting TRBD2. Trimming at V came to 8 bases and at J to 7 bases, leaving 9 bases not matched to a gene. The V gene's germline CDR1 is SGHRS and CDR2 YFSETQ. There are 14 residues in the CDR3. The CDR3: CASMSTSGANEQFF. Here the CDR3 DNA reads TGCGCCAGTATGAGCACTAGCGGGGCAAATGAGCAGTTCTTC.